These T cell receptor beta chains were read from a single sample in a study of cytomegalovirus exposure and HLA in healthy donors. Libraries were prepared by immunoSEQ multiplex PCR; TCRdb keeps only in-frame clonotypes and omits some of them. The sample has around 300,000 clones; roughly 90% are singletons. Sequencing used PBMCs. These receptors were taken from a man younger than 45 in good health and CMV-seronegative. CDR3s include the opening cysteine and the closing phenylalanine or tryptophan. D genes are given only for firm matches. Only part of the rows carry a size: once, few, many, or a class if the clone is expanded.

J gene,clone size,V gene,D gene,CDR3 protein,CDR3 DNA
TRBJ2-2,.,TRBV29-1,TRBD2,CSVGSGGNTGELFF,TGCAGCGTGGGGAGCGGGGGGAACACCGGGGAGCTGTTTTTT
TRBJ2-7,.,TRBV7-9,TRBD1,CASSLPGQGAYEQYF,TGTGCCAGCAGCTTACCGGGACAGGGGGCGTACGAGCAGTACTTC
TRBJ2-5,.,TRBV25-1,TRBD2,CASSPTSGAQETQYF,TGTGCCAGCAGCCCCACTAGCGGGGCACAAGAGACCCAGTACTTC
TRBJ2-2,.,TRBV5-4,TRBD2,CASKVMVAGANTGELFF,TGTGCCAGCAAAGTTATGGTAGCGGGGGCGAACACCGGGGAGCTGTTTTTT
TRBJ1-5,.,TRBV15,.,CATQTRGNQPQHF,TGTGCCACCCAGACTAGGGGCAATCAGCCCCAGCATTTT
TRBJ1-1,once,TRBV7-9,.,CASSHNRHLEAFF,TGTGCCAGCAGCCATAACCGACACCTTGAAGCTTTCTTT
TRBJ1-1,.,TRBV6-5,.,CASGKMASVLTEAFF,TGTGCCAGCGGTAAGATGGCCTCCGTTCTCACTGAAGCTTTCTTT
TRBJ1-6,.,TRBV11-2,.,CASSPTGRNSPLHF,TGTGCCAGCAGCCCGACAGGTCGCAATTCACCCCTCCACTTT
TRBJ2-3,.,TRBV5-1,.,CASSLAVGDTDTQYF,TGCGCCAGCAGCTTGGCCGTAGGGGACACAGATACGCAGTATTTT
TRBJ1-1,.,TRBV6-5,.,CASSPGGLEAFF,TGTGCCAGCAGCCCGGGGGGGCTTGAAGCTTTCTTT
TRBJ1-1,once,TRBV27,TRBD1,CASSLWGRGEAFF,TGTGCCAGCAGTTTATGGGGCAGGGGGGAAGCTTTCTTT
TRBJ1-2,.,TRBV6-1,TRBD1,CASSEQGALYTF,TGTGCCAGCAGTGAACAGGGGGCCCTCTACACCTTC
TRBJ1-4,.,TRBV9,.,CASSVSAQGTTNEKLFF,TGTGCCAGCAGCGTATCGGCTCAGGGGACAACTAATGAAAAACTGTTTTTT
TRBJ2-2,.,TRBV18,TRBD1,CASSLGQGTGELFF,TGTGCCAGCTCACTGGGACAGGGGACCGGGGAGCTGTTTTTT
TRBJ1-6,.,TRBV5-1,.,CASSLGRDSDNSPLHF,TGCGCCAGCAGCTTGGGGCGGGACTCCGATAATTCACCCCTCCACTTT
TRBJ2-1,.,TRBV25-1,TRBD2,CASSDKAGGPDEQFF,TGTGCCAGCAGTGATAAAGCGGGGGGGCCGGATGAGCAGTTCTTC
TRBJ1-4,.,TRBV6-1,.,CASSEAWAPGRLFF,TGTGCCAGCAGTGAAGCTTGGGCCCCCGGGAGACTGTTTTTT
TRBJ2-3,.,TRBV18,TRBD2,CASSIQRGGTDTQYF,TGTGCCAGCTCAATCCAGCGGGGAGGCACAGATACGCAGTATTTT
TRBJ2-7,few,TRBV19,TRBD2,CASRASGVYEQYF,TGTGCCAGTAGAGCTAGCGGCGTGTACGAGCAGTACTTC
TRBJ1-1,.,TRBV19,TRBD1,CASRPKTGVGTEAFF,TGTGCCAGTAGGCCCAAAACAGGGGTTGGGACTGAAGCTTTCTTT
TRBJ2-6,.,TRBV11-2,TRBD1,CASSSTGTGWISGANVLTF,TGTGCCAGCAGCTCAACCGGGACAGGGTGGATCTCTGGGGCCAACGTCCTGACTTTC
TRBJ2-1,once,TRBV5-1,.,CASSPSSYNEQFF,TGCGCCAGCAGCCCGAGCTCCTACAATGAGCAGTTCTTC
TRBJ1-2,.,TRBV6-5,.,CASSYSTGPLYGYTF,TGTGCCAGCAGTTACTCGACGGGTCCCCTCTATGGCTACACCTTC
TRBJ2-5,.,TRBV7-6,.,CASSFYSVQETQYF,TGTGCCAGCAGCTTTTATAGCGTACAAGAGACCCAGTACTTC
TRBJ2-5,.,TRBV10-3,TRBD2,CAISILAGGPETQYF,TGTGCCATCAGTATACTAGCGGGGGGGCCTGAGACCCAGTACTTC